This note documents a single T cell receptor (beta chain) sequence. The target of this receptor is not known. Base qualities were left out, and no much larger clone turns up one base away. This specimen comes from a study of cytomegalovirus exposure and HLA in healthy donors (dated by TCRdb to 2016 to 2017). Some background on the complete study: An earlier analysis of some 600 of the donors reported about 280 Gb of sequence data and around 110 million unique TCR beta sequences obtained from about 179 million T cells. Approximately 310 gigabases of sequencing data and about 92 million unique TCR sequences made up an early release that covered fewer than 650 HLA-typed donors. Of the roughly 400 genotyped donors, approximately 82% fell in the genetic ancestry cluster associated with self-reported Caucasian donors. The study aimed to test whether signatures of past pathogen exposure could be identified by cataloging public T cell receptors. Using immunosequencing, the study profiled T cell repertoires from 500 to 800 subjects and related those repertoires to cytomegalovirus serostatus. A separate validation cohort of approximately 130 different subjects was used in addition to the roughly 670-subject first cohort. To predict cytomegalovirus infection status, the study combined high-throughput TCR immunosequencing, statistical association of individual TCRs with disease status, and machine learning. A later analysis re-analyzed previously published TCR beta repertoires from 550 to 700 donors and added high-resolution HLA genotyping to study TCR occurrence patterns. In the later analysis, no new phenotypic data were used to find candidate immune exposures; instead, reliance was placed on TCR beta sequences and their occurrence across donors. In an earlier analysis of 550 to 700 of the donors, high-throughput TCR beta sequencing was used to judge whether each TCR beta V gene segment behaved as functional or pseudogenic. Donor age, sex, ethnicity and CMV serostatus were collected together with the repertoire data. A later genetic analysis took genome-wide SNP genotypes for about 55% of the 666 donors and used that subset as a discovery cohort. Every discovery cohort repertoire had been produced on one sequencing platform. Class I and class II HLA loci were covered by the typing at four-digit resolution. The number of typed donors differed by locus: about 620-630 for A, B, C, DRB1 and DQB1; 500 to 550 for DQA1; some 590 for DPA1; and around 490 for DPB1. Because of strong linkage in the cohort, roughly five DR-DQ haplotypes were treated as single units for association and clustering. Among around 400 genotyped donors of the cohort, an average of around 240,000 unique TCR beta nucleotide sequences was sequenced per donor, of which about 19% were non-productive. General conclusions and limits of the study: Because HLA typing was unavailable for some donors at each locus, only the typed subset was used in association tests. Across donors, most TCR sequences were observed very rarely, whereas some public TCRs were present in many individuals. The classifier was reported to diagnose cytomegalovirus status with high specificity and sensitivity in both the original cohort and the validation cohort. In a later analysis, TCR association rates were found to vary across HLA loci, with the most associated TCRs seen for DRB1 alleles and the fewest for HLA-C alleles. A later analysis found that HLA-associated TCR beta chains were more clonally expanded and had lower generation probabilities than equally common non-associated chains. Because counts were too low, roughly 17 rarely observed V segments, including chromosome 9 orphons, were left out of the earlier analysis of a few hundred of the donors. In an earlier analysis of some 500 of the donors, most TCR beta V segments were observed in productive rearrangements about 87% or about 30% of the time, broadly matching IMGT annotations. Because the 87-base-pair reads could not distinguish some IMGT-functional V segments, including TRBV6-2 and TRBV6-3, those segments were excluded. For the cohort, immune exposure information was limited to CMV serostatus. A cluster of highly shared sequence variants was judged likely to represent a technical artifact of the sequencing pipeline. In a later genetic analysis, a missense DCLRE1C variant was associated with V-gene and J-gene trimming of TCR beta chains, and the association was replicated in an independent cohort. When HLA alleles, especially DR and DQ, strongly co-occurred, TCR associations were difficult to assign to individual alleles. Compared with the 666-donor mean, donors in an Asian-associated ancestry cluster had fewer N-insertions in productive TCRs, according to a later genetic analysis. The cohort was sequenced for TCR beta chains only, and without alpha or paired-chain data the features that could be detected were limited. Linkage disequilibrium might explain the correlated functional status among segregating V segments, but an unknown experimental factor could not be ruled out. Specific HLA alleles were associated with 15,000 to 20,000 TCR beta sequences at a false discovery rate of 0.05 in a later analysis. In a later analysis, several top co-occurrence clusters were reported to appear linked to parvovirus B19, influenza, CMV and Epstein-Barr virus. In the study, 150 to 200 TCR beta chains were listed as associated with cytomegalovirus. The authors suggested that the approach could potentially be generalized to other disease states and immunological phenotypes. Presence/absence analyses assumed roughly uniform sequencing depth across donors, an assumption that may not hold. A further reported finding was that TCR beta sequences accurately predicted the HLA-A and HLA-B alleles for most subjects in the first cohort. In a later analysis, most CMV-associated TCR beta chains were found to appear HLA-restricted, with HLA associations seemingly driven largely by CMV exposure. A few of the identified cytomegalovirus-associated TCR beta chains were confirmed in vitro to be specific for cytomegalovirus antigens.

The cohort consisted of 600 to 700 healthy bone marrow donors. All cohort members were sampled while nominally healthy, although unrecorded immune exposures were likely present. The donor was CMV seropositive and was included in the group of 270 or so seropositive cohort members. Every donor gave a peripheral blood sample, and the peripheral blood mononuclear cells from that sample were used for TCR beta sequencing. Genomic DNA was extracted from the blood cell samples with the Qiagen DNeasy Blood Extraction Kit. Library creation used the immunoSEQ multiplex PCR assay. The multiplex PCR relied on a mix of 60 forward primers for TCR Vbeta segments and 13 reverse primers for TCR Jbeta segments. Amplification of the CDR3 region of rearranged TCR beta genes was performed with a multiplex PCR assay on genomic DNA. The amplified TCR beta libraries were sequenced on the Illumina HiSeq System as 87-base-pair reads. In the original analysis: In a later analysis, tens of millions of unique TCR beta chains were counted across the approximately 670 repertoires, and about 9.9 million of these chains were shared by at least two donors. A nearest-neighbor algorithm error-corrected the raw reads and collapsed the reads into unique sequences, merging closely related sequences to remove PCR and sequencing errors. Alignment of CDR3 sequences to IMGT reference sequences was used to assign V, D and J gene segments. For a sequence to be retained, a match of at least six nucleotides was required to both a V gene segment and a J gene segment. Rearrangements were classified as productive when the CDR3 lacked stop codons and remained in frame with V and J, and all other rearrangements were classified as non-productive. CDR3 was defined by IMGT convention, running from the second conserved V-encoded cysteine to the conserved J-encoded phenylalanine. The earlier analysis of more than 450 of the donors excluded sequences that lacked an unambiguous match to a single V gene segment. An earlier analysis of 587 of the donors classified V segments as functional when productive rearrangements were above 56.7% and as segregating when the standard deviation between donors was above 5%. A statistical classification framework was built to diagnose cytomegalovirus status from the catalog of TCR beta chain sequences. V and J gene assignment, in a later analysis, came from comparing TCR nucleotide sequences with IMGT/GENE-DB human TR gene sequences. In a later analysis, CDR3 sequences and most-parsimonious VDJ recombination scenarios were assigned using the TCRdist pipeline. In a later analysis, every TCR beta chain was defined by the combination of its CDR3 amino acid sequence and its V-gene family, and reads without a unique V-gene family were dropped. To address suspected cross-contamination and a sequencing artifact, a later analysis removed under 600 highly shared, low-generation-probability nucleotide sequences. In a later analysis, a clonal expansion index for each public chain was calculated from normalized within-repertoire ranks of inferred template counts. In a later analysis, generation probabilities were computed with a VDJ recombination model fitted to out-of-frame rearrangements, and the resulting probabilities were checked against IGoR. In a later analysis, TCR-TCR, TCR-HLA and TCR-CMV co-occurrence was scored with hypergeometric tests, and a repertoire-size bias correction was applied to TCR pairs. In a later analysis, false discovery rates were estimated by permuting HLA or CMV assignments 20 times. In a later analysis, co-occurring TCRs were grouped using DBSCAN, with TCRdist sequence similarity added in when clustering inside HLA-allele-positive subsets. Repertoires with fewer than 30,000 or more than 120,000 public chains, plus five repertoires with anomalous nucleotide sharing, were excluded from co-occurrence clustering. TCRdb stores this immuneACCESS table with in-frame sequences only. Part of the clones is absent; in the studies checked, under half of the shortfall reflects unresolved V genes, and no reason is known for the rest. V, J and clone size are taken as reported in that table, and D and trimming were inferred from the DNA itself. Within this sample are over 100,000 clones, with around 67% of them counted one time only. Approximately 2.1% of the sample is taken by the ten largest.

Via the germline V gene, CDR1 is SGDLS and CDR2 YYNGEE. The CDR3 sequence holds 14 residues, the cysteine and phenylalanine included. The DNA shown is the 42-base CDR3, in frame from base 1. Trimming removed 1 base from V and 5 bases from J, leaving 12 bases between the germline ends. This clonotype was sampled from a woman aged 35 to 49 in good health and CMV-seropositive. Sample: PBMCs. This receptor chain uses TRBV9 and TRBJ1-2; no D gene call is confident. CDR3 protein: CASSVSWSIYGYTF. The DNA sequence is as follows: TGTGCCAGCAGCGTAAGTTGGTCTATATATGGCTACACCTTC.